This T cell receptor (beta chain) was recorded in a study of neurological immune-mediated disorders. Study observations and caveats: The highest TCR clonal expansion occurred in HTLV-1-associated myelopathy; multiple sclerosis fell below healthy controls.

The CDR3 is 13 amino acids. V was shortened by 3 bases and J by 8 bases, with 14 bases between the two germline ends. Germline V gives CDR1 SGDLS, CDR2 YYNGEE. In this sample, this clonotype turned up many times. Its antigen is unknown. Every sequencing run produced over 200 million TCR-beta sequences that came from 15-18 subjects. A single record per CDR3 protein comes from TCRdb applying MiXCR to the 5' RACE reads. The sample holds tens of thousands of distinct CDR3 sequences, almost 7.5% seen once. The receptor was derived from a man aged 45 to 65 in good health. This chain links TRBV9 with TRBJ1-2; no clear D gene. The sequenced sample consisted of CD4+ T cells from blood. The chain's CDR3 is CASSAGPVGGYTF. CDR3 bases: TGTGCCAGCAGCGCCGGCCCAGTGGGGGGCTACACCTTC. Drawing the rest from reference TRBV9 and TRBJ1-2, the complete variable domain is DSGVTQTPKHLITATGQRVTLRCSPRSGDLSVYWYQQSLDQGLQFLIQYYNGEERAKGNILERFSAQQFPDLHSELNLSSLELGDSALYFCASSAGPVGGYTFGSGTRLTVV.